This passage covers 26 T cell receptor beta chains from one sample sequenced in a study of CD8+CD57+ T cells in acquired aplastic anemia. Profiling of TCR beta VDJ combinations and CDR3 sequences used genomic DNA as template. TCRdb reprocessed the reads with MiXCR, giving one entry per CDR3 protein. The sample gives approximately 220,000 distinct CDR3 sequences, approximately 51% of which show up once; about 20% is in the top ten. Patients chosen for sequencing had shown CD8+CD57+ cell expansion by flow cytometry. The sequenced material came from sorted CD4+, CD8+, or CD8+CD57+ T cells (not recorded which) from PBMCs. The receptors were gathered from a human donor with aplastic anemia.

CDR3 protein: CSAPRRQAGNSPLHF. The CDR3 DNA is TGCAGTGCTCCCCGTAGACAGGCCGGGAATTCACCCCTCCACTTT. The V and J genes are TRBV20-1 and TRBJ1-6, with D perhaps matching TRBD1 (6 bases). CDR1 is DFQATT, CDR2 SNEGSKA, per germline (reference sequence). V was cut by 5 bases and J by 7 bases, with 18 bases left in between. The CDR3 covers 15 residues.

The chain has TRBV7-9 and TRBJ2-7; no reliable D call. Germline lookup yields CDR1 SEHNR and CDR2 FQNEAQ (reference sequence). The CDR3 is 15 residues long. V was clipped by 2 bases and J by 1 base, with 12 bases between them. CDR3: CASSLTAVSSYEQYF. The CDR3 nucleotides read TGTGCCAGCAGCTTAACGGCGGTGAGTTCCTACGAGCAGTACTTC.

The table lists this clonotype with a few counts. This could be a read error, since a much larger clone is one nucleotide away. The chain joins TRBV2 to TRBJ2-1; tentative D call: TRBD2 (7 bases). This CDR3 region has 16 residues. V shed 4 bases and J shed 9 bases, with 22 bases lying between them. From germline, CDR1 is SNHLY and CDR2 FYNNEI. DNA of the CDR3: TGTGCCAGCAGTGGTCTCGCGGGGGCGATCGGGGGTGAGCAGTTCTTC. It specifies CASSGLAGAIGGEQFF.

This clonotype was found once. This clone may be a read error of a much larger clone one base away. CDR3 in amino acids: CASRLGAGGAFF. CDR3 DNA sequence: TGTGCCAGCAGGTTAGGTGCTGGAGGAGCTTTCTTT. This rearrangement joins TRBV12-3 or TRBV12-4 to TRBJ1-1, with unresolved D. The CDR3 consists of 12 residues.

This clonotype was counted ten times or more. The chain carries TRBV9 and TRBJ1-3; 10 nucleotides align to TRBD1. The length of the CDR3 is 17 residues. Germline CDR1 is SGDLS and CDR2 is YYNGEE. V was pared by 0 bases and J by 4 bases, with 7 bases of the junction left unmatched. DNA for the CDR3: TGTGCCAGCAGCGTAGAACTGGGACAGGGGAGGGGAAACACCATATATTTT. Its translation: CASSVELGQGRGNTIYF.

This clonotype was observed a handful of times. J is TRBJ2-7 and V is TRBV19; D is possibly TRBD1 or TRBD2 (5 bases each). V lost 6 bases and J 2 bases, leaving 17 bases between the germline ends. This CDR3 spans 15 amino acids. Germline V lookup: CDR1 LNHDA, CDR2 SQIVND (reference sequence). The CDR3 sequence: CASSPGAEPTYEQYF. In nucleotides, the CDR3 is TGTGCCAGTAGCCCCGGGGCAGAGCCCACCTACGAGCAGTACTTC.

This clonotype has a count of ten or more. This chain connects TRBV19 to TRBJ2-1, with 10 positions matching TRBD2. The CDR3 loop spans 17 amino acids. The ends lost 5 bases at V and 7 bases at J; junction bases unmatched: 14. Per the germline V gene, CDR1 is LNHDA and CDR2 is SQIVND (reference sequence). The CDR3 DNA follows: TGTGCCAGTAGTCCCCCGAGGGGCAAGCGGGGGGGGAATGAGCAGTTCTTC. It is translated as CASSPPRGKRGGNEQFF.

This clonotype was counted a single time. V gene TRBV20-1 combines with J gene TRBJ2-7; D is unclear. V was pared by 5 bases and J by 2 bases, with 7 bases between. The CDR3 totals 11 residues. The germline V gene encodes CDR1 DFQATT and CDR2 SNEGSKA (reference sequence). The CDR3 DNA follows: TGCAGTGCTCCCGGCGCCTACGAGCAGTACTTC. Amino acid sequence: CSAPGAYEQYF.

This clonotype was detected ten times or more. The V and J genes are TRBV2 and TRBJ1-1; maybe TRBD1 (6 bases). The CDR3 totals 15 residues. Trimming took off 4 bases at V and 6 bases at J, with 18 bases between the two ends. Per the germline V gene, CDR1 is SNHLY and CDR2 is FYNNEI. In DNA, the CDR3 is TGTGCCAGCAGTGGCCCGAGGGGGTCCCAGTCTGAAGCTTTCTTT. This translates into CASSGPRGSQSEAFF.

J is TRBJ2-3 and V is TRBV7-8; 9 nucleotides line up with TRBD1. J lost 1 base, V lost 5 bases, and 10 bases had no gene match. In germline, CDR1 is SGHVS, CDR2 FQNEAQ. This CDR3 region has 17 residues. The CDR3 region is CASSVTGGQGGTDTQYF. For the CDR3, the DNA is TGTGCCAGCAGCGTTACAGGGGGACAGGGAGGCACAGATACGCAGTATTTT.

V gene TRBV20-1 combines with J gene TRBJ2-3, with D possibly being TRBD2 (7 bases). V dropped 5 bases and J dropped 0 bases, with 18 bases sitting between them. Per germline, CDR1 DFQATT and CDR2 SNEGSKA (reference sequence). The CDR3 consists of 16 residues. The chain's CDR3 is CSAGTNTGISTDTQYF. The CDR3 coding sequence is TGCAGTGCTGGGACTAATACAGGGATAAGCACAGATACGCAGTATTTT.

Comments on this clonotype: The junction departs from the called germline gene at one end, perhaps through a read error. The V gene is TRBV29-1, the J gene TRBJ2-1, with 9 bases that match TRBD2. The CDR3 runs to 15 residues. CDR1 and CDR2 from the germline V gene are SQVTM and ANQGSEA. The CDR3 DNA reads as TGCAGCGTCGAAGGTCCGGGACTAGCTTACAATGAGCAGTTCTTC. Its protein product is CSVEGPGLAYNEQFF.

V is TRBV7-2 and J is TRBJ2-7; D possibly corresponds to TRBD2 (6 bases). The last part of the DNA fits TRBJ2-1 better; the J call may be wrong. From germline, CDR1 is SGHTA and CDR2 FQGNSA. The CDR3 has 17 amino acids. CDR3 sequence reads: CASSRTGRVAGYNEQFF. CDR3 nucleotide sequence: TGTGCCAGCAGCCGAACCGGACGGGTCGCGGGGTACAATGAGCAGTTCTTC.

Ten or more counts support this clonotype. This chain links TRBV2 with TRBJ2-3, with D hard to call. CDR3 length: 13 residues. Germline loops: CDR1 SNHLY, CDR2 FYNNEI. The V end was cut by 7 bases, the J end by 5 bases, with 13 bases between. The DNA for the CDR3 is TGTGCCAGCAACGAACGACTGGAAGATACGCAGTATTTT. It translates to CASNERLEDTQYF. The complete variable domain, with remaining parts taken from reference TRBV2 and TRBJ2-3, reads EPEVTQTPSHQVTQMGQEVILRCVPISNHLYFYWYRQILGQKVEFLVSFYNNEISEKSEIFDDQFSVERPDGSNFTLKIRSTKLEDSAMYFCASNERLEDTQYFGPGTRLTVL.

This clonotype was seen many times. This chain connects TRBV7-8 to TRBJ2-5; D possibly corresponds to TRBD1 (6 bases). CDR3 size: 13 residues. V was pared by 5 bases and J by 5 bases, with 12 bases between. The germline V gene has CDR1 SGHVS and CDR2 FQNEAQ. In nucleotides, the CDR3 is TGTGCCAGCAGCCAGGGACACGAGGAGACCCAGTACTTC. It encodes CASSQGHEETQYF.

The rearrangement joins TRBV15 to TRBJ2-7; possibly TRBD1 or TRBD2 for D (5 bases each). The germline V and J ends were trimmed by 6 bases and 1 base, with 16 bases remaining between them. CDR3 size: 15 residues. Per germline, CDR1 LNHNV and CDR2 YYDKDF (reference sequence). The CDR3: CATSQTRDGSYEQYF. The CDR3 DNA reads as TGTGCCACCAGTCAAACTAGGGACGGTTCCTACGAGCAGTACTTC.

The gene calls are TRBV10-3 and TRBJ1-6; TRBD1 might be the D (6 bases). The CDR3 extends over 14 amino acids. V was clipped by 5 bases and J by 10 bases, with 15 bases between them. Germline CDR1 is ENHRY and CDR2 is SYGVKD. CDR3 in amino acids: CAISLGQWRSPLHF. As DNA, the CDR3 is TGTGCCATCAGTCTCGGACAGTGGCGATCACCCCTCCACTTT.

This chain uses TRBV2 with TRBJ1-1; TRBD1 matches 7 bases. J was trimmed by 4 bases and V by 8 bases; bases with no gene match: 13. The CDR3 spans 15 residues. The germline gives CDR1 SNHLY, CDR2 FYNNEI. The chain's CDR3 is CASSPQDRRGTEAFF. The CDR3 bases are TGTGCCAGCTCACCACAGGACAGGCGGGGCACTGAAGCTTTCTTT. Full variable domain (remainder filled in from reference TRBV2 and TRBJ1-1): EPEVTQTPSHQVTQMGQEVILRCVPISNHLYFYWYRQILGQKVEFLVSFYNNEISEKSEIFDDQFSVERPDGSNFTLKIRSTKLEDSAMYFCASSPQDRRGTEAFFGQGTRLTVV.

This clonotype was detected a few times. The V and J genes are TRBV18 and TRBJ2-7; no definite D call. The V end lost 0 bases, the J end lost 1 base, and 10 bases lay between the germline ends. The CDR3 extends over 15 amino acids. Germline loops: CDR1 KGHSH, CDR2 LQKENI. The CDR3 loop is CASSPPPGSSYEQYF. Written as DNA, the CDR3 is TGTGCCAGCTCACCACCCCCTGGCAGTTCCTACGAGCAGTACTTC.

The rearrangement links TRBV20-1 to TRBJ2-1; TRBD2 matches at 9 bases. The germline V gene encodes CDR1 DFQATT and CDR2 SNEGSKA (reference sequence). The V segment lost 3 bases and the J segment 5 bases; nucleotides outside the gene matches: 11. CDR3 length equals 16 residues. CDR3 region: CSASGWKRGDNNEQFF. CDR3 bases: TGCAGTGCTAGTGGTTGGAAGCGGGGGGACAACAATGAGCAGTTCTTC.

The J gene is TRBJ1-1, the V gene TRBV7-9; perhaps TRBD1 as D (5 bases). Germline V gene sequence: CDR1 SEHNR, CDR2 FQNEAQ (reference sequence). CDR3 length: 15 residues. V shed 6 bases and J shed 4 bases, with 18 bases lying between them. In nucleotides, the CDR3 is TGTGCCAGCAGTTACTCCCGCGCAGGGTCCACTGAAGCTTTCTTT. It yields the protein CASSYSRAGSTEAFF.

The CDR3 nucleotides read TGTGCCAGCAGGGAGGGAGGGGTTATCGGCACAGATACGCAGTATTTT. Amino acids: CASREGGVIGTDTQYF. The rearrangement joins TRBV2 to TRBJ2-3, with 7 positions matching TRBD2. Germline CDR1 SNHLY, CDR2 FYNNEI. This CDR3 is 16 amino acids long. V shed 6 bases and J 1 base; nucleotides not matched to a gene: 10.

The chain links TRBV9 to TRBJ2-7; D gene ambiguous. The ends were cut back, 4 bases at V and 0 bases at J, with 11 bases in the middle. Per germline, CDR1 SGDLS and CDR2 YYNGEE. The CDR3 spans 14 residues. CDR3 in amino acids: CASSLGYTSYEQYF. CDR3 coding DNA: TGTGCCAGCAGCTTAGGTTACACCTCCTACGAGCAGTACTTC.

This chain uses TRBV7-9 with TRBJ2-7, with TRBD1 matching over 7 bases. Trimming took 5 bases from V and 1 from J; bases not matched to a gene: 2. Germline CDR1 is SEHNR and CDR2 is FQNEAQ (reference sequence). This CDR3 is 13 amino acids long. CDR3 in amino acids: CASSEGQSYEQYF. The CDR3 DNA sequence: TGTGCCAGCAGCGAGGGACAGTCCTACGAGCAGTACTTC.

This clonotype was detected a few times. This may come from a read error, since a much larger clone is one base off. The rearrangement joins TRBV6-1 to TRBJ2-7; D unclear. The length of the CDR3 is 15 residues. CDR1 MNHNS and CDR2 SASEGT come from the germline V gene. The CDR3 DNA sequence: TGTGCCAGCAGCTTAAACTATGGCCGTTCCTACGAGCGGTACTTC. As protein: CASSLNYGRSYERYF.

In its sample, this clonotype was seen many times. V is TRBV29-1 and J is TRBJ1-1; D call uncertain. CDR3 length: 11 residues. V was cut by 6 bases and J by 3 bases, with 8 bases left in between. Germline V gene lookup returns CDR1 SQVTM and CDR2 ANQGSEA. The CDR3 DNA reads TGCAGCGTGATGCCGGACACTGAAGCTTTCTTT. It encodes CSVMPDTEAFF.